The clone carrying this T cell receptor beta chain was seen more than once but under ten times. Its antigen is as yet unknown. TCRdb's copy holds only in-frame clones and misses some; the assay was immunoSEQ multiplex PCR. The data hold about 68,000 clones, with 84% observed a single time. The sample comes from a study of a mutant IDH1 vaccine in newly diagnosed glioma. Sample time point: week 35, safety follow-up. In every dose of vaccine, 300 ug of mutant IDH1 20-mer peptide was given alongside topical imiquimod. Germline V gene lookup returns CDR1 SGDLS and CDR2 YYNGEE. The CDR3 is 13 residues long. Trimming took 1 base from V and 6 from J, leaving 10 bases between them.

The chain carries TRBV9 and TRBJ1-1; D gene uncertain. This clonotype was obtained from a man aged 18 to 29 with glioma. The specimen was PBMCs, collected from a glioma patient whose treatment included an IDH1 peptide vaccine. The CDR3, as DNA: TGTGCCAGCAGCGTACGGTATGGGTCTGAAGCTTTCTTT. This translates into CASSVRYGSEAFF.